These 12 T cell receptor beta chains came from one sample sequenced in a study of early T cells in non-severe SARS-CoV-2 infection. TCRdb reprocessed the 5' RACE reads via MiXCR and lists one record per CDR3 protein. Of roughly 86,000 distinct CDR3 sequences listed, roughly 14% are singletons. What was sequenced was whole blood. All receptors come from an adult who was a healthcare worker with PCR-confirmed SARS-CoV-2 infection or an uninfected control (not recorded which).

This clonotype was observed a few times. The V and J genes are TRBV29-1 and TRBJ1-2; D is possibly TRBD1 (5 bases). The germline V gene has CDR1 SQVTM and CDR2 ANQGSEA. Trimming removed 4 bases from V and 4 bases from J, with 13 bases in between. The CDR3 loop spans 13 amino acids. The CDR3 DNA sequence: TGCAGCGTTGGGGACTCCCAGATCTATGGCTACACCTTC. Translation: CSVGDSQIYGYTF.

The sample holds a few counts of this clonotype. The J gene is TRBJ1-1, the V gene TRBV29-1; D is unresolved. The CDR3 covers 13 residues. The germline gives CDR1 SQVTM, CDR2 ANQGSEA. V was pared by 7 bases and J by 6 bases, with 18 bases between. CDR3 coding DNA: TGCAGCGGCGTCGGAATGAACGGCGCTGAAGCTTTCTTT. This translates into CSGVGMNGAEAFF.

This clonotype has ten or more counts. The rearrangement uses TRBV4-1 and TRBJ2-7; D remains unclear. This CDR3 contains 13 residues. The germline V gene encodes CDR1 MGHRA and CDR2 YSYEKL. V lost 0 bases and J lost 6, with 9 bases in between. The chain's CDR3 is CASSQDLQTEQYV. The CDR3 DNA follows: TGCGCCAGCAGCCAAGATCTACAGACCGAGCAGTACGTC.

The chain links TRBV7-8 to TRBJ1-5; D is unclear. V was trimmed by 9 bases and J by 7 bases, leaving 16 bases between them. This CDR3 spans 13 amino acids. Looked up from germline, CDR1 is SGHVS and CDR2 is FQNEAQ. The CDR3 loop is CASTDGVRQPQHF. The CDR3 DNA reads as TGTGCCAGTACCGACGGGGTTCGGCAGCCCCAGCATTTT. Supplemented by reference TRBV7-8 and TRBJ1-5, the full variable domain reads GAGVSQSPRYKVAKRGQDVALRCDPISGHVSLFWYQQALGQGPEFLTYFQNEAQLDKSGLPSDRFFAERPEGSVSTLKIQRTQQEDSAVYLCASTDGVRQPQHFGDGTRLSIL.

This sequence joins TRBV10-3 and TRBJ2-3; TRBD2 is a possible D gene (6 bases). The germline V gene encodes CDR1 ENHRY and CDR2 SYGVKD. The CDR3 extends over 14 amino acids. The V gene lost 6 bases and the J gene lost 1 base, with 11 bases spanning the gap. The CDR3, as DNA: TGTGCCATCAGGAGGGGAGGAGGCACAGATACGCAGTATTTT. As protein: CAIRRGGGTDTQYF.

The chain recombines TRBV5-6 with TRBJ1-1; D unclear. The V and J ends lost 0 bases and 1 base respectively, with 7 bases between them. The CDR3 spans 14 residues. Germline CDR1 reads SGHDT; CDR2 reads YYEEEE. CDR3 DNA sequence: TGTGCCAGCAGCTTGGGGGCGAAGAACACTGAAGCTTTCTTT. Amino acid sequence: CASSLGAKNTEAFF.

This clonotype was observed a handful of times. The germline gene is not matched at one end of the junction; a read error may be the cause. The CDR3 DNA is TGTGCCACGACTGACAGGGAAGAAGTTTTCTTT. This encodes CATTDREEVFF. The chain is built from TRBV10-3 and TRBJ1-1, with 7 bases fitting TRBD1. This CDR3 is 11 amino acids long. Germline loops: CDR1 ENHRY, CDR2 SYGVKD.

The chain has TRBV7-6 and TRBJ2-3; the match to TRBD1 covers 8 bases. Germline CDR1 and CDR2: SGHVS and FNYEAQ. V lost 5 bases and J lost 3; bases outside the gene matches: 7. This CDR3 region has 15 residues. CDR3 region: CASSQTGGFTDTQYF. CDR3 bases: TGTGCCAGCAGCCAAACAGGGGGTTTTACAGATACGCAGTATTTT. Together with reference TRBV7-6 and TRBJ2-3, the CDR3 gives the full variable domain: GAGVSQSPRYKVTKRGQDVALRCDPISGHVSLYWYRQALGQGPEFLTYFNYEAQQDKSGLPNDRFSAERPEGSISTLTIQRTEQRDSAMYRCASSQTGGFTDTQYFGPGTRLTVL.

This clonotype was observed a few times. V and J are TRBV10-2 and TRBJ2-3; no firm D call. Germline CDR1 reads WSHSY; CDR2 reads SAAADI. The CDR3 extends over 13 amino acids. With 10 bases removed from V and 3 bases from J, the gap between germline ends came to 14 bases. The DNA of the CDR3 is TGCGCCATAAGACCGAGCCCGACAGATACGCAGTATTTT. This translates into CAIRPSPTDTQYF.

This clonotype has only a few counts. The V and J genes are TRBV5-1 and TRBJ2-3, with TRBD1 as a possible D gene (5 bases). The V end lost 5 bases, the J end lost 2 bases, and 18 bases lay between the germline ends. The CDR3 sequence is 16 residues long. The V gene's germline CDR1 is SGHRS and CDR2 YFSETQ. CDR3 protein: CASSLEFPGFTDTQYF. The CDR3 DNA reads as TGCGCCAGCAGTCTAGAATTTCCAGGGTTCACAGATACGCAGTATTTT.

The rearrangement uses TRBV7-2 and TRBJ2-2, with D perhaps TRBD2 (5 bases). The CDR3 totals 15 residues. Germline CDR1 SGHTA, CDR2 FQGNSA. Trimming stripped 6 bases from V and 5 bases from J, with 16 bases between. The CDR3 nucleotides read TGTGCCAGCAGGCCGGGATCGGGTTCGACCGGGGAGCTGTTTTTT. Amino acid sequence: CASRPGSGSTGELFF.

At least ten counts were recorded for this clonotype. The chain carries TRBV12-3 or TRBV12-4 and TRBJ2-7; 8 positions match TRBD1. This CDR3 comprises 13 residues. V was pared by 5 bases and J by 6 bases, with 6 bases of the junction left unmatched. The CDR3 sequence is CASSANTGGEQYV. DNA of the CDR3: TGTGCCAGCAGTGCTAATACAGGGGGCGAGCAGTACGTC.